The sequence of this T cell receptor beta chain was determined in a study of beta chain features in type 1 diabetes. Study observations and caveats: Patients with Type 1 diabetes showed moderately but significantly shorter TCRB CDR3s in all four CD4+ subsets. High TCR expression in some cells could lead to their over-representation in cDNA sequencing.

The CDR3 contains 12 residues. Germline-derived CDR1 and CDR2 are MNHEY and SVGAGI. The V and J ends lost 8 bases and 3 bases respectively, with 9 bases between them. Regarding this clone: The antigen is unknown.

Isolation of CD4+ naive, central memory, regulatory and stem cell-like memory cells was achieved by sorting via CD45RO/CCR7/CD25/CD127/CD95/CD27. The authors reverse transcribed all of the isolated RNA, so sequencing captured expressed TCRB transcripts. Assay used: immunoSEQ multiplex PCR; TCRdb lists only in-frame clones, some missing. This table has around 300,000 clones, over 14% appearing once. V and J are TRBV6-5 and TRBJ2-3; D is ambiguous. Specimen: naive CD4+ T cells from blood. This TCR derives from a man aged 18 to 35 with type 1 diabetes. CDR3 loop: CASRARTDTQYF. The CDR3 region has the DNA TGTGCCAGCCGAGCCCGGACAGATACGCAGTATTTT.